Listed here is a single T cell receptor (beta chain). These data originate in a study of blood T cell repertoires in COVID-19. TCRdb keeps only in-frame clones here, not all; method: immunoSEQ multiplex PCR. The sample includes more than 300,000 clones, around 88% of them seen just once. The TCR sequence derives from a woman aged 45-59 years with acute or convalescent COVID-19. The sequencing input was peripheral blood.

CDR3 DNA sequence: TGTGCCAGCAGCGTAAAGGCGGTAACCTATGAAGCTTTCTTT. Its protein product is CASSVKAVTYEAFF. The rearrangement uses TRBV9 and TRBJ1-1; no firm D call. This CDR3 contains 14 residues. Deletions cut 1 base from V and 7 bases from J, with 14 bases between. The V gene's germline CDR1 is SGDLS and CDR2 YYNGEE.